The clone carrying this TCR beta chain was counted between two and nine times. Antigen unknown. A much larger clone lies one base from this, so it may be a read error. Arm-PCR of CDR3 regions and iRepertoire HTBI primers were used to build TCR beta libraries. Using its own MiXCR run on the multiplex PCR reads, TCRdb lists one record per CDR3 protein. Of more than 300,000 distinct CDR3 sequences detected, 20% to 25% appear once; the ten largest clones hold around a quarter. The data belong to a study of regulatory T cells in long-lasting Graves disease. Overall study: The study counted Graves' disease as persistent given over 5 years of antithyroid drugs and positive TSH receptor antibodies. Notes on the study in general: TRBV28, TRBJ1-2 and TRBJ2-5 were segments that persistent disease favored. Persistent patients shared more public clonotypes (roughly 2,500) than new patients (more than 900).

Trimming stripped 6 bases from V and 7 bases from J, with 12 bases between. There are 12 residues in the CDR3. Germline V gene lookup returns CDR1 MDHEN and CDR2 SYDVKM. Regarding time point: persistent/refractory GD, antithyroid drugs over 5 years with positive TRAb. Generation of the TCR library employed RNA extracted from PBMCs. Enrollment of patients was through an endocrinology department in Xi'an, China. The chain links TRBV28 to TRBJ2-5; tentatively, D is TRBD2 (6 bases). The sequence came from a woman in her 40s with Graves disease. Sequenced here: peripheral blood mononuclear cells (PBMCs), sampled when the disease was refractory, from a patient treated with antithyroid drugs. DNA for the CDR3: TGTGCCAGCAGGGTCCTGGGGGGGACCCAGTACTTC. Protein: CASRVLGGTQYF.